The source of this T cell receptor beta chain is a study of T cell changes during pregnancy in multiple sclerosis. Data came from immunoSEQ multiplex PCR; TCRdb stores just in-frame clones and leaves some out. The sample includes more than 45,000 clones, 94% of them seen just once. Per germline, CDR1 SEHNR and CDR2 FQNEAQ (reference sequence). Trimming removed 5 bases at V and 4 bases at J, with 17 bases between. The CDR3 is 15 amino acids. This clone came up once. The sequence came from a female donor with multiple sclerosis, enrolled in a pregnancy study. This chain joins TRBV7-9 and TRBJ1-1; tentatively, D is TRBD1 (6 bases). This sample comprised CD4+ T cells from peripheral blood mononuclear cells, obtained in the first trimester of pregnancy. The CDR3 DNA is TGTGCCAGCAGCCACATGACAGGTTCGGGCACTGAAGCTTTCTTT. Its protein is CASSHMTGSGTEAFF.